The 25 T cell receptor beta chains below come from one sample, sequenced in a study of OX40 agonist ivuxolimab in advanced cancers. Using immunoSEQ multiplex PCR, the repertoire was profiled, and TCRdb retains in-frame clones only, with some absent. This table holds around 80,000 clones, roughly 85% found once. The sample was CD4+ or CD8+ T cells sorted from blood, taken in a trial of the OX40 agonist ivuxolimab. These receptors all come from an adult with an advanced solid tumor such as melanoma, head and neck, liver or kidney cancer.

The chain is built from TRBV6-1 and TRBJ2-1; 7 bases fit TRBD1. The CDR3 contains 15 residues. From germline, CDR1 is MNHNS and CDR2 SASEGT. V lost 3 bases and J lost 9; bases outside the gene matches: 11. CDR3 nucleotide sequence: TGTGCCAGCAGTGATCCAGGACAGGCGAGGGGTGAGCAGTTCTTC. Translated, it gives CASSDPGQARGEQFF.

V is TRBV11-3 and J is TRBJ2-2, with TRBD2 identical over 9 bases. This CDR3 contains 15 residues. The J segment lost 4 bases and the V segment lost 5 bases, leaving 5 bases of the junction unmatched. In germline, CDR1 is SGHNT, CDR2 YENEEA. This chain's CDR3 is CASSHSGSITGELFF. CDR3 nucleotides: TGTGCCAGCAGCCATAGCGGGAGTATCACCGGGGAGCTGTTTTTT.

The chain recombines TRBV5-4 with TRBJ2-7, with 7 positions matching TRBD1. This CDR3 region has 15 residues. Germline trimming cut 4 bases from V and 4 bases from J; bases unmatched to any gene: 11. Germline lookup yields CDR1 SGHNT and CDR2 YYREEE (reference sequence). As DNA, the CDR3 is TGTGCCAGCAGCCAAGATCGAGGGGGCCGGTACGAGCAGTACTTC. This translates into CASSQDRGGRYEQYF.

The rearrangement links TRBV10-3 to TRBJ1-1, with a possible D match to TRBD1 (5 bases). V dropped 2 bases and J dropped 7 bases, with 11 bases sitting between them. The length of the CDR3 is 13 residues. Germline-derived CDR1 and CDR2 are ENHRY and SYGVKD. The CDR3: CAISEGAADEAFF. The DNA of the CDR3 is TGTGCCATCAGTGAGGGGGCAGCGGATGAAGCTTTCTTT.

The chain recombines TRBV6-1 with TRBJ1-2, with 7 positions matching TRBD1. V shed 2 bases and J 4 bases; nucleotides not matched to a gene: 4. Germline CDR1 and CDR2: MNHNS and SASEGT. CDR3 size: 14 residues. The CDR3 sequence is CASSERQGFYGYTF. In nucleotides, the CDR3 is TGTGCCAGCAGTGAACGACAGGGATTCTATGGCTACACCTTC.

This chain connects TRBV9 to TRBJ1-3, with D possibly being TRBD1 (6 bases). The V gene's germline CDR1 is SGDLS and CDR2 YYNGEE. The length of the CDR3 is 17 residues. V shed 3 bases and J shed 0 bases, with 16 bases lying between them. The CDR3 protein is CASSARPTGHSGNTIYF. The DNA of the CDR3 is TGTGCCAGCAGCGCCCGCCCGACAGGTCACTCTGGAAACACCATATATTTT.

This chain uses TRBV11-2 with TRBJ2-2; a possible D gene is TRBD1 (5 bases). The CDR3 contains 17 residues. V was pared by 2 bases and J by 1 base, with 14 bases between. Germline CDR1 is SGHAT and CDR2 is FQNNGV. CDR3 region: CASSLPWARENTGELFF. DNA of the CDR3: TGTGCCAGCAGCTTACCCTGGGCCAGGGAGAACACCGGGGAGCTGTTTTTT.

The chain links TRBV19 to TRBJ1-5; TRBD1 might be the D (6 bases). The CDR3 has 15 amino acids. Germline values: CDR1 LNHDA, CDR2 SQIVND (reference sequence). V lost 0 bases and J lost 4, with 10 bases in between. The CDR3 DNA reads TGTGCCAGTAGTATAGATGGACAGTTTAATCAGCCCCAGCATTTT. Translated, it gives CASSIDGQFNQPQHF.

The chain employs TRBV28 and TRBJ1-1, with TRBD1 matching over 10 bases. The V gene's germline CDR1 is MDHEN and CDR2 SYDVKM. The CDR3 length is 13 residues. After removal of 5 bases from V and 4 bases from J, the junction contained 1 base not matched to a gene. CDR3 sequence (DNA): TGTGCCAGCAGTCGGACAGGGGGCACTGAAGCTTTCTTT. Protein sequence: CASSRTGGTEAFF.

The chain combines TRBV5-4 with TRBJ2-6; unclear D gene. The ends were cut back, 4 bases at V and 1 base at J, with 18 bases in the middle. The CDR3 length is 18 residues. From germline, CDR1 is SGHNT and CDR2 YYREEE (reference sequence). Here the CDR3 reads CASSADLRVGSGANVLTF. CDR3 sequence (DNA): TGTGCCAGCAGCGCGGACCTCCGTGTGGGATCTGGGGCCAACGTCCTGACTTTC.

This chain connects TRBV5-1 to TRBJ2-7; the D call may be TRBD1 or TRBD2 (5 bases each). Trimming took off 0 bases at V and 1 base at J, with 11 bases between the two ends. Germline CDR1 is SGHRS and CDR2 is YFSETQ. The CDR3 contains 15 residues. DNA for the CDR3: TGCGCCAGCAGCTTGGGGGGGACGGCGTCCTACGAGCAGTACTTC. Protein: CASSLGGTASYEQYF.

V is TRBV11-2 and J is TRBJ2-7; 9 bases are shared with TRBD1. Germline assignment: CDR1 SGHAT and CDR2 FQNNGV. V shed 4 bases and J 2 bases; nucleotides not matched to a gene: 6. The CDR3 totals 15 residues. The DNA of the CDR3 is TGTGCCAGCAGCTCACAGGGGGCAGTGGCCTACGAGCAGTACTTC. Its translation is CASSSQGAVAYEQYF. Full variable domain (outside the CDR3, taken from reference TRBV11-2 and TRBJ2-7): EAGVAQSPRYKIIEKRQSVAFWCNPISGHATLYWYQQILGQGPKLLIQFQNNGVVDDSQLPKDRFSAERLKGVDSTLKIQPAKLEDSAVYLCASSSQGAVAYEQYFGPGTRLTVT.

V gene TRBV28 combines with J gene TRBJ2-1; D is ambiguous. The CDR3 covers 12 residues. Deletions cut 10 bases from V and 5 bases from J, with 12 bases between. Germline-derived CDR1 and CDR2 are MDHEN and SYDVKM. The CDR3 DNA follows: TGTGCCACCTGGCGGAACCACAATGAGCAGTTCTTC. It translates to CATWRNHNEQFF.

The chain couples TRBV5-1 to TRBJ1-4; TRBD1 matches 9 bases. The CDR3 is 15 amino acids. With V trimmed by 4 bases and J by 3 bases, 4 bases remained unmatched. The V gene's germline CDR1 is SGHRS and CDR2 YFSETQ. DNA for the CDR3: TGCGCCAGCAGCGGGAGGACAGGGGCTAATGAAAAACTGTTTTTT. Residues: CASSGRTGANEKLFF.

This chain connects TRBV5-1 to TRBJ2-5; no definite D call. This CDR3 has 15 amino acids. Trimming removed 2 bases from V and 2 bases from J, with 13 bases in between. Per the germline V gene, CDR1 is SGHRS and CDR2 is YFSETQ. CDR3 DNA sequence: TGCGCCAGCAGCTTTCTCCCCAACATTCAAGAGACCCAGTACTTC. Translation: CASSFLPNIQETQYF.

The genes are TRBV28 and TRBJ1-4; D not certain. This CDR3 has 16 amino acids. V was cut by 3 bases and J by 8 bases, with 19 bases left in between. Germline CDR1 is MDHEN and CDR2 is SYDVKM. The CDR3 is CASSFSLGQPEEKLFF. The CDR3 DNA reads as TGTGCCAGCAGTTTTAGTTTAGGGCAGCCGGAGGAAAAACTGTTTTTT.

The J gene is TRBJ2-2, the V gene TRBV11-2; 10 bases match TRBD1. After removal of 1 base from V and 4 bases from J, the junction contained 3 bases not matched to a gene. In germline, CDR1 is SGHAT, CDR2 FQNNGV. The CDR3 runs to 16 residues. The CDR3 is CASSLAGQGGTGELFF. The DNA of the CDR3 is TGTGCCAGCAGCTTAGCCGGACAGGGGGGCACCGGGGAGCTGTTTTTT.

This clone came up a few times. The V gene is TRBV19, the J gene TRBJ2-1; perhaps TRBD2 as D (5 bases). CDR1 and CDR2 (germline): LNHDA, SQIVND (reference sequence). The CDR3 runs to 14 residues. V dropped 6 bases and J dropped 5 bases, with 14 bases sitting between them. CDR3: CASSRGGRNNEQFF. The CDR3 nucleotides are TGTGCCAGTAGCCGGGGTGGACGGAACAATGAGCAGTTCTTC.

This clone has just a few counts. The chain uses TRBV5-4 and TRBJ1-2, with no clear D. V gave up 1 base and J gave up 6 bases, with 10 bases separating them. Germline V gives CDR1 SGHNT, CDR2 YYREEE (reference sequence). This CDR3 has 13 amino acids. DNA for the CDR3: TGTGCCAGCAGCTTGCCGGGGAGGGATGGCTACACCTTC. This sequence encodes CASSLPGRDGYTF.

The chain is built from TRBV5-1 and TRBJ2-2, with TRBD2 matching over 8 bases. The V segment lost 4 bases and the J segment 4 bases; nucleotides outside the gene matches: 12. There are 17 residues in the CDR3. Germline V lookup: CDR1 SGHRS, CDR2 YFSETQ. Here the CDR3 DNA reads TGCGCCAGCAGCCCTGTAGCGGGAAAGTCGAGCACCGGGGAGCTGTTTTTT. Encoded protein: CASSPVAGKSSTGELFF.

The chain combines TRBV11-2 with TRBJ2-1; possible D gene TRBD2, 5 bases. The CDR3 runs 16 residues. The germline CDR1 and CDR2 sequences are SGHAT and FQNNGV. V was trimmed by 0 bases and J by 2 bases, leaving 11 bases between them. CDR3 region: CASSLDRTSTYNEQFF. For the CDR3, the DNA is TGTGCCAGCAGCTTAGATCGGACTTCCACCTACAATGAGCAGTTCTTC.

V usage is TRBV27 and J usage is TRBJ2-7; 10 bases map to TRBD1. The CDR3 is 16 amino acids. Germline V gives CDR1 MNHEY, CDR2 SMNVEV (reference sequence). V lost 5 bases to trimming and J lost 0 bases; unmatched junction nucleotides: 7. The CDR3 spells CASSPHRTGGSYEQYF. The CDR3 nucleotides are TGTGCCAGCAGTCCGCACCGGACAGGGGGCTCCTACGAGCAGTACTTC.

V is TRBV25-1 and J is TRBJ2-5; possibly TRBD2 for D (5 bases). V gave up 6 bases and J gave up 0 bases, with 14 bases separating them. The CDR3 sequence is 15 residues long. In germline, CDR1 is MGHDK, CDR2 SYGVNS. The CDR3 bases are TGTGCCAGCAGGCCCTCAGCGGAGCACCAAGAGACCCAGTACTTC. Its translation: CASRPSAEHQETQYF.

The chain carries TRBV28 and TRBJ1-5; D uncertain. Looked up from germline, CDR1 is MDHEN and CDR2 is SYDVKM. V lost 8 bases, J lost 4 bases, and 6 bases lay in between. This CDR3 spans 11 amino acids. The CDR3 is CASSDNQPQHF. The CDR3 DNA reads TGTGCCAGCTCGGATAATCAGCCCCAGCATTTT.

In its sample, this clone was seen many times. V gene TRBV29-1 combines with J gene TRBJ1-2; perhaps TRBD1 as D (5 bases). Germline values: CDR1 SQVTM, CDR2 ANQGSEA. This CDR3 has 12 amino acids. The CDR3 nucleotides read TGCAGTGGCAAGGACACTGTCTATGGCTACACCTTC. Protein sequence: CSGKDTVYGYTF.